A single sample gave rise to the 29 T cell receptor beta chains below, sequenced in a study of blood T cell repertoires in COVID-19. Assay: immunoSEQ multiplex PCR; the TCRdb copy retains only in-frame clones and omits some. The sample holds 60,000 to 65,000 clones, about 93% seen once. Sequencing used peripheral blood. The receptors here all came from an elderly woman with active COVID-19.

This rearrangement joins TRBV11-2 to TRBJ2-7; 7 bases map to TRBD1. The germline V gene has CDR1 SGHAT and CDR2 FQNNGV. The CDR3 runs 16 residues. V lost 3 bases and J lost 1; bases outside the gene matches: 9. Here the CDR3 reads CASSFDTAGGSYEQYF. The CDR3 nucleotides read TGTGCCAGCAGCTTTGATACGGCAGGGGGTTCCTACGAGCAGTACTTC.

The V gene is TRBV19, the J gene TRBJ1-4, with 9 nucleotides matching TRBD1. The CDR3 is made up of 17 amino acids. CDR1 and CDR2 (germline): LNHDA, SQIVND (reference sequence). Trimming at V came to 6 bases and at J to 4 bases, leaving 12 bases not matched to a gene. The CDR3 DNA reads TGTGCCAGTAGCCTTTACCGACAGGGGGGACGTAATGAAAAACTGTTTTTT. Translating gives CASSLYRQGGRNEKLFF.

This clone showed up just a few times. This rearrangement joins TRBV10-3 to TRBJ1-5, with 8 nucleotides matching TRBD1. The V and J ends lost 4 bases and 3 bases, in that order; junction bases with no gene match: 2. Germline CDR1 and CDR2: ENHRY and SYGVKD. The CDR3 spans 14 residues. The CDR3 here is CAISGQGFNQPQHF. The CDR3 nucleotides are TGTGCCATCAGTGGACAGGGGTTCAATCAGCCCCAGCATTTT.

Here the CDR3 reads CASSLGASFTGELFF. Here the CDR3 DNA reads TGCGCCAGCAGCTTGGGGGCTAGCTTCACCGGGGAGCTGTTTTTT. The chain joins TRBV5-1 to TRBJ2-2, with D tentatively TRBD2 (5 bases). This CDR3 is built from 15 residues. The V and J ends lost 0 bases and 4 bases respectively, with 10 bases between them. Germline V gene sequence: CDR1 SGHRS, CDR2 YFSETQ.

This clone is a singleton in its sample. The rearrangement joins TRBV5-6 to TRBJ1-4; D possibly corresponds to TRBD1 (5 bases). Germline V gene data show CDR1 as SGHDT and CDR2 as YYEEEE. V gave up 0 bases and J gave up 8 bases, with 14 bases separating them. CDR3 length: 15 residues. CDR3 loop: CASSLVGGGSEKLFF. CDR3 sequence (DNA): TGTGCCAGCAGCTTGGTTGGGGGAGGTAGCGAAAAACTGTTTTTT.

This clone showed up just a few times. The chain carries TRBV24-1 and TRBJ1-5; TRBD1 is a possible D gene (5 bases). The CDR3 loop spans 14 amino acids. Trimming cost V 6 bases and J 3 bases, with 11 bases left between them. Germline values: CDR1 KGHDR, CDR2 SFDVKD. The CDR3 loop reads CATSQPGDNQPQHF. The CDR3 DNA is TGTGCCACCAGTCAACCGGGGGACAATCAGCCCCAGCATTTT.

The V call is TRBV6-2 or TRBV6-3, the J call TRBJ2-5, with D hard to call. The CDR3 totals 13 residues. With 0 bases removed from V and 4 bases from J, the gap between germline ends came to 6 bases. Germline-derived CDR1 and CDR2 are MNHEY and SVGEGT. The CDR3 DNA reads TGTGCCAGCAGTTACTCGAACTCAGAGACCCAGTACTTC. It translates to CASSYSNSETQYF.

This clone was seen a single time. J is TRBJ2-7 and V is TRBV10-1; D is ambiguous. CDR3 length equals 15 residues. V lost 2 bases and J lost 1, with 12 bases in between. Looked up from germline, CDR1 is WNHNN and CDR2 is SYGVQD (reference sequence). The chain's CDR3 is CASSEVTLLSYEQYV. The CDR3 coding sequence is TGCGCCAGCAGTGAGGTAACTCTCCTTTCCTACGAGCAGTACGTC.

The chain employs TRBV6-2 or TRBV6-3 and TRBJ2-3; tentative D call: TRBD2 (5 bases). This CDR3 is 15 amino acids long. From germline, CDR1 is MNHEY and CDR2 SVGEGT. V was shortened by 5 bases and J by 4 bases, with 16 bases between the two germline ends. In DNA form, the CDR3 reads TGTGCCAGCAGTCTCTTATCGAGGGCATCAGATACGCAGTATTTT. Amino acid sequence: CASSLLSRASDTQYF.

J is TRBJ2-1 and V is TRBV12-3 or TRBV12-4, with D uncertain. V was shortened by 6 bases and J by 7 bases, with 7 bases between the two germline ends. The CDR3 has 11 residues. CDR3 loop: CASRYTNEQFF. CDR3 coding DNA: TGTGCCAGCAGGTACACAAATGAGCAGTTCTTC.

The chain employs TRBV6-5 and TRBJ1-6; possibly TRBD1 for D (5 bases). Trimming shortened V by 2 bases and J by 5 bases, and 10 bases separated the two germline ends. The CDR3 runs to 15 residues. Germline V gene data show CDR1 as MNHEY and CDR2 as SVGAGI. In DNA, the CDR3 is TGTGCCAGCAGTTACAGACAGCCCGATAATTCACCCCTCCACTTT. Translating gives CASSYRQPDNSPLHF.

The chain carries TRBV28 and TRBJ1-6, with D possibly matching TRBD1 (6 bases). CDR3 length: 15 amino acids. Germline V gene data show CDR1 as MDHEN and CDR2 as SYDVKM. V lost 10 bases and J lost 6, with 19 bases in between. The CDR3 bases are TGTGCCACCAAACAGGGATCGTTTCCTAATTCACCCCTCCACTTT. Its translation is CATKQGSFPNSPLHF.

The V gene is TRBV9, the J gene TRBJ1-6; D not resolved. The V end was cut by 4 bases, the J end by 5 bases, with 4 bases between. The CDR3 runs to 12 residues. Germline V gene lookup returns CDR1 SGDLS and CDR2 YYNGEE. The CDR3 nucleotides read TGTGCCAGCAGCCGGGATAATTCACCCCTCCACTTT. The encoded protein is CASSRDNSPLHF.

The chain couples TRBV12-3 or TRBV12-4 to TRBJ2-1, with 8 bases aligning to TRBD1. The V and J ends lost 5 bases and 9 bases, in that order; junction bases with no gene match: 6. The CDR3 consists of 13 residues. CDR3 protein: CASSRTGNGEQFF. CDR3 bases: TGTGCCAGCAGTCGGACAGGGAACGGTGAGCAGTTCTTC.

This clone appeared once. The CDR3 DNA is TGTGCCAGCAGTGTACAGGGAGGGGCTAGTCAGCCCCAGCATTTT. Protein product: CASSVQGGASQPQHF. The chain links TRBV27 to TRBJ1-5, with D tentatively TRBD1 (6 bases). The CDR3 covers 15 residues. Trimming removed 5 bases at V and 6 bases at J, with 17 bases between. CDR1 MNHEY and CDR2 SMNVEV come from the germline V gene (reference sequence).

CDR3 protein: CATSRDPPGHSYEQYF. As DNA, the CDR3 is TGTGCCACCAGCAGAGATCCCCCAGGGCACTCCTACGAGCAGTACTTC. V usage is TRBV15 and J usage is TRBJ2-7; a possible D gene is TRBD1 (5 bases). V was cut by 0 bases and J by 0 bases, with 12 bases left in between. Germline V gene data show CDR1 as LNHNV and CDR2 as YYDKDF (reference sequence). This CDR3 is built from 16 residues.

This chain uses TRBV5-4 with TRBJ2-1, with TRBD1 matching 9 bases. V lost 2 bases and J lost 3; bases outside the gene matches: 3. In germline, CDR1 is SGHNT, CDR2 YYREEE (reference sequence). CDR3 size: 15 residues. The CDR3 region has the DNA TGTGCCAGCAGCTTACAGGGGGCAAGCTACAATGAGCAGTTCTTC. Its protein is CASSLQGASYNEQFF.

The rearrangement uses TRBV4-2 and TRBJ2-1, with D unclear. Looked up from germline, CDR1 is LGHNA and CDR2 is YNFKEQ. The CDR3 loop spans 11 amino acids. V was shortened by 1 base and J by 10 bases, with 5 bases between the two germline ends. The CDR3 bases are TGTGCCAGCAGCCAAGTTGAGGAGCAGTTCTTC. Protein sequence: CASSQVEEQFF.

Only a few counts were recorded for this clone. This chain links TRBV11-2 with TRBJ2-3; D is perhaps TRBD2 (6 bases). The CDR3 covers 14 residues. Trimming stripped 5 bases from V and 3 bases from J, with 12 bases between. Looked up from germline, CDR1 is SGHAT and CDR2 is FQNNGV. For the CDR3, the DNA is TGTGCCAGCAGCATCCTGACTAGGACAGATACGCAGTATTTT. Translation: CASSILTRTDTQYF.

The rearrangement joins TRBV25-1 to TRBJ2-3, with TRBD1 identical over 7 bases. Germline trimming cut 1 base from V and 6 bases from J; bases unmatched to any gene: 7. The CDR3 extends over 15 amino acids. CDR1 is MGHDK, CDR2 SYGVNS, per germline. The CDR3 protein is CASSESWTGWDTQYF. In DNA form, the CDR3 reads TGTGCCAGCAGTGAATCCTGGACAGGATGGGATACGCAGTATTTT.

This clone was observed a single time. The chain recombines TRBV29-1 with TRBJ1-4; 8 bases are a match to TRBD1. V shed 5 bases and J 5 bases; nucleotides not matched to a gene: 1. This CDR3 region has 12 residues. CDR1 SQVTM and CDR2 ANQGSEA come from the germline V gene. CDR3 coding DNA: TGCAGCGTTCGGACAGGGAATGAAAAACTGTTTTTT. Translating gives CSVRTGNEKLFF.

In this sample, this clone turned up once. The CDR3 loop reads CASSLQGTGEKLFF. The CDR3 DNA is TGTGCCAGCAGTTTGCAGGGGACGGGTGAAAAACTGTTTTTT. The rearrangement uses TRBV6-5 and TRBJ1-4; possibly TRBD1 for D (6 bases). The V gene lost 4 bases and the J gene lost 7 bases, with 13 bases spanning the gap. The germline CDR1 and CDR2 sequences are MNHEY and SVGAGI. The CDR3 runs to 14 residues.

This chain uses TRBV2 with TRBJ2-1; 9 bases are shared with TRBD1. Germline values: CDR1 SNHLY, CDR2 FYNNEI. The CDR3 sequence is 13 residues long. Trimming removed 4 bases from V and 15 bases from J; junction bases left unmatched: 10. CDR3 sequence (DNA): TGTGCCAGCAGTGTCGGTCGGGACAGGGACAGGTTCTTC. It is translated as CASSVGRDRDRFF.

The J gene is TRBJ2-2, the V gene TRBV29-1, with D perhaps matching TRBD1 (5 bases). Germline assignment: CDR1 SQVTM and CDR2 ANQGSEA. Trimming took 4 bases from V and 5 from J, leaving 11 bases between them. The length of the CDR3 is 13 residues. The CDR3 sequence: CSVARAQTGELFF. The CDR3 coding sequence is TGCAGCGTTGCCAGGGCACAGACCGGGGAGCTGTTTTTT.

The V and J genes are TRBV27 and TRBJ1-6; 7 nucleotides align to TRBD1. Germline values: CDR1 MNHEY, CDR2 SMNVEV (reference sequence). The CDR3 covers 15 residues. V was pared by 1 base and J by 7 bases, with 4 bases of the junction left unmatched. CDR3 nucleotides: TGTGCCAGCAGTTTATTCGGGACAGTCAATTCACCCCTCCACTTT. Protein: CASSLFGTVNSPLHF.

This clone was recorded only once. CDR3 coding DNA: TGTGCCAGCAGTTCTAAATTCCGGGACAGGGCCTACGTC. It is translated as CASSSKFRDRAYV. The J gene is TRBJ2-7, the V gene TRBV28; 9 positions match TRBD1. The CDR3 is 13 amino acids. The V and J ends lost 4 bases and 13 bases, in that order; junction bases with no gene match: 11. Germline lookup yields CDR1 MDHEN and CDR2 SYDVKM.

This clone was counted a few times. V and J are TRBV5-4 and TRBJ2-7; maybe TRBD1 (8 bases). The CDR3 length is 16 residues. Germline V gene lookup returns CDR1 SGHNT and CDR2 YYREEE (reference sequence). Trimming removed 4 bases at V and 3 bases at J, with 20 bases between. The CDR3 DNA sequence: TGTGCCAGCAGCGGGGGGGACAGGTCGTCTTTCTACGAGCAGTACTTC. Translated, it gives CASSGGDRSSFYEQYF.

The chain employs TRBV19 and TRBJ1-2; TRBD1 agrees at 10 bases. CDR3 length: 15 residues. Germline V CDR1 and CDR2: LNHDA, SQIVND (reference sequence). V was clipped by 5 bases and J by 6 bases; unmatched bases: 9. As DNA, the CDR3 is TGTGCCAGTAGTGTTATTACCGGGACAGGGGATGGCTACACCTTC. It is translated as CASSVITGTGDGYTF.

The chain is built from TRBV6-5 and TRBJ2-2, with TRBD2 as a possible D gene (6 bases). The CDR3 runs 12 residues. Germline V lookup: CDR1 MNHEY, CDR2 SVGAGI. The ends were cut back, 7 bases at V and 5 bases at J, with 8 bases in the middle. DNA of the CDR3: TGTGCCAGCATGGGGGGAACCGGGGAGCTGTTTTTT. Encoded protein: CASMGGTGELFF.